This record concerns one T cell receptor (beta chain) sequence. As yet, its antigen is unknown. This sample was included in a study of OX40 agonist ivuxolimab in advanced cancers. Background on the study: In three patients, partial responses were observed, one with hepatocellular carcinoma and two with cutaneous melanoma.

Study-wide points: Some nonresponders likewise displayed low normalized T-cell clonal expansion.

There are 17 residues in the CDR3. V lost 0 bases, J lost 1 base, and 12 bases lay in between. Germline CDR1 is MGHDK and CDR2 is SYGVNS. Repertoires were generated with immunoSEQ multiplex PCR, while TCRdb's copy carries only in-frame clones and drops some. The repertoire has roughly 65,000 clones, roughly 90% of them found once; the top ten carry around 0.3%. The receptor was derived from an adult with an advanced solid tumor such as melanoma, head and neck, liver or kidney cancer. The V and J genes are TRBV25-1 and TRBJ2-2; perhaps TRBD2 as D (5 bases). The input for sequencing was CD4+ or CD8+ T cells sorted from blood, taken in a trial of the OX40 agonist ivuxolimab. Written as DNA, the CDR3 is TGTGCCAGCAGTGAATATGGGCTAGCAAAGAACACCGGGGAGCTGTTTTTT. Protein: CASSEYGLAKNTGELFF.